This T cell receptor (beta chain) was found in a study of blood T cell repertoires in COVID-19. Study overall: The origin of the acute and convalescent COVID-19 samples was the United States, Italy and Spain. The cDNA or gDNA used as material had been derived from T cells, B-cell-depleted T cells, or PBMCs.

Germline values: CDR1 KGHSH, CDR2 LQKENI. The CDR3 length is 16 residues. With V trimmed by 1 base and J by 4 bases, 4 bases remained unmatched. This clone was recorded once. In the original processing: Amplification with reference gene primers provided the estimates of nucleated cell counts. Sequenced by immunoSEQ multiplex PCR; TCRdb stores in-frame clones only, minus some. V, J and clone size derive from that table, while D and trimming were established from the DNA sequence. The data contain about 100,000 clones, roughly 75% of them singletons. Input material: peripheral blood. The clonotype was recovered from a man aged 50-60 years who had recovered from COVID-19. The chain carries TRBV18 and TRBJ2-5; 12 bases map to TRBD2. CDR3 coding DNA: TGTGCCAGCTCACCACTCCTAGCGGGAGGGCTAGAGACCCAGTACTTC. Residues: CASSPLLAGGLETQYF.